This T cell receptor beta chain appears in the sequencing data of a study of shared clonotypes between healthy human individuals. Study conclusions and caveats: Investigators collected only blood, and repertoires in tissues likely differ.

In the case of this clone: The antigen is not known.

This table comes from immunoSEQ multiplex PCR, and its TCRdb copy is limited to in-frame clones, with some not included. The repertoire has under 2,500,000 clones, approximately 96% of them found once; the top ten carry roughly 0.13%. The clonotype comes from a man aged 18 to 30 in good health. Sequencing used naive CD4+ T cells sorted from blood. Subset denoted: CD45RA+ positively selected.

In DNA form, the CDR3 reads TGTGCCAGCAGCGAGCGACAGAGCTCCTACAATGAGCAGTTCTTC. Translated, it gives CASSERQSSYNEQFF. The V gene is TRBV9, the J gene TRBJ2-1; TRBD1 is a possible D gene (5 bases). The ends were cut back, 3 bases at V and 0 bases at J, with 10 bases in the middle. The CDR3 covers 15 residues. Germline CDR1 reads SGDLS; CDR2 reads YYNGEE.